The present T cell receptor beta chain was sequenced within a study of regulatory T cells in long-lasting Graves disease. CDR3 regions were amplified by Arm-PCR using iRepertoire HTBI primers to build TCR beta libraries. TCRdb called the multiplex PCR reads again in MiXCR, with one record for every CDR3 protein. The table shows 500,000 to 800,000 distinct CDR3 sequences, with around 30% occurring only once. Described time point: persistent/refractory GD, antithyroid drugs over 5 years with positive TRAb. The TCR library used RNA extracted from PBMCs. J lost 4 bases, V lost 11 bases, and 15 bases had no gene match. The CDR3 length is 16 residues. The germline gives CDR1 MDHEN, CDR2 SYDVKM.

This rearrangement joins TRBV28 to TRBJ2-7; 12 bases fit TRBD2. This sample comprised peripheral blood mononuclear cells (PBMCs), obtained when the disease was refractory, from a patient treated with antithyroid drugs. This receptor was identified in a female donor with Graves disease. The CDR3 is CAGRGASGREKYEQYF. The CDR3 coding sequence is TGTGCCGGCCGCGGGGCTAGCGGGAGGGAGAAATACGAGCAGTACTTC.